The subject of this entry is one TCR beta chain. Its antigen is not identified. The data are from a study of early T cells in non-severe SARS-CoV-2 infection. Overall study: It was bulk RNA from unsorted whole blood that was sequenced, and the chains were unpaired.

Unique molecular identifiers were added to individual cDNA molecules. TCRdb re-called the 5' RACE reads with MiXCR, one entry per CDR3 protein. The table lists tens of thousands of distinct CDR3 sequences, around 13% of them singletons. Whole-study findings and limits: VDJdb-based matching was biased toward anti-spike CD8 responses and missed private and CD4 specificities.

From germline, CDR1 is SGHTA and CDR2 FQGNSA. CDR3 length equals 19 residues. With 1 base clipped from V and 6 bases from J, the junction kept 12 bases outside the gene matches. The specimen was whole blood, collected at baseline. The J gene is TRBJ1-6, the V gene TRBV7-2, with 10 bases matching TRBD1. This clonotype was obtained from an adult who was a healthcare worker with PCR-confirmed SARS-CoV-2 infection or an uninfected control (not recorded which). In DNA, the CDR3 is TGTGCCAGCAGCTTAGAGGGTATAGGGACAGGGGCTCCTAATTCACCCCTCCACTTT. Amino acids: CASSLEGIGTGAPNSPLHF.